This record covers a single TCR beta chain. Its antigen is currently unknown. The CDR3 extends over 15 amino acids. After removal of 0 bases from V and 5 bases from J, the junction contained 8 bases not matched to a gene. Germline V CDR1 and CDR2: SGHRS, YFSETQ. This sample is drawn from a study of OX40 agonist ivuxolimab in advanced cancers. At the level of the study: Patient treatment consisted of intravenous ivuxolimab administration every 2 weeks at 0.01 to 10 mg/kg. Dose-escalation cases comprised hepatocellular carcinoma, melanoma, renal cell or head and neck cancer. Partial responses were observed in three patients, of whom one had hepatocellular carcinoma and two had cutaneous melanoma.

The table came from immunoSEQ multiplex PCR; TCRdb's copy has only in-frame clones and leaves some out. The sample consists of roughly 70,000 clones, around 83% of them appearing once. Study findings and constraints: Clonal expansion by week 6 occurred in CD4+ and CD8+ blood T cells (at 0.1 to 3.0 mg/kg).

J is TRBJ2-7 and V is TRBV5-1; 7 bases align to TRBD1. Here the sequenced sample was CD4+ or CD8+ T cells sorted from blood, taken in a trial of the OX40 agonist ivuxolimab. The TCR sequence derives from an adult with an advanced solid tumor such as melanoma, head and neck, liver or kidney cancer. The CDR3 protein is CASSLESGGNNEQYV. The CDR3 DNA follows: TGCGCCAGCAGCTTGGAGTCAGGGGGAAACAACGAGCAGTACGTC.